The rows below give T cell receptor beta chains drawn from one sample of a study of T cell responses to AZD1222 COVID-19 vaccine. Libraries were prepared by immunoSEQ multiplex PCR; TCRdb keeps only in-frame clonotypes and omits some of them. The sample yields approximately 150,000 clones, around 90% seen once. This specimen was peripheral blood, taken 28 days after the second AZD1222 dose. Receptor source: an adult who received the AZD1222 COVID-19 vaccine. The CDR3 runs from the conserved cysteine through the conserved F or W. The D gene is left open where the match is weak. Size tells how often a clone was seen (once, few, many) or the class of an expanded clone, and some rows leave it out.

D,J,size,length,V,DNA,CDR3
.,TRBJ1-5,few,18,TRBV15,TGTGCCACCAGCAGAGGCCTATCGGGGACCGGGGGGTATCAGCCCCAGCATTTT,CATSRGLSGTGGYQPQHF
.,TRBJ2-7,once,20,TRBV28,TGTGCCAGCAGTTTACCGCCCAACCACCAATTGGGAACGGACGGTTACGAGCAGTACTTC,CASSLPPNHQLGTDGYEQYF
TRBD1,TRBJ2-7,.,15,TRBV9,TGTGCCAGCAGCCTTGAGGGGACAGGGGGATACGAGCAGTACTTC,CASSLEGTGGYEQYF
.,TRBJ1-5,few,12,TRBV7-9,TGTGCCAGCAGCCGGGGGGGGCAGCCCCAGCATTTT,CASSRGGQPQHF
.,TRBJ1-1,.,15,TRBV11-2,TGTGCCAGCAGCCCCGACACACTCCTGAACACTGAAGCTTTCTTT,CASSPDTLLNTEAFF
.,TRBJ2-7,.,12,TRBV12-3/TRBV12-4,TGTGCCAGCAGTTTAGGATCCTACGAGCAGTACTTC,CASSLGSYEQYF
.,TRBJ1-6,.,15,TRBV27,TGTGCCAGCAGTTTTTCTAGCCTGTATAATTCACCCCTCCACTTT,CASSFSSLYNSPLHF
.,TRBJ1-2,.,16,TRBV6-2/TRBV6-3,TGTGCCAGCAGTTACGGGCCAGGAGAGGGGACCCGAGGCTACACCTTC,CASSYGPGEGTRGYTF
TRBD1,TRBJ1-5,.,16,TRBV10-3,TGTGCCATCAGTGTAGACAGGGATTATAGCAATCAGCCCCAGCATTTT,CAISVDRDYSNQPQHF
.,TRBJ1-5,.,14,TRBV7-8,TGTGCCAGCAGCTTAGCGGGCCACCCTCAGCCCCAGCATTTT,CASSLAGHPQPQHF
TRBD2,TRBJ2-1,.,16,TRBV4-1,TGCGCCAGCAGCCAAGATAGACTAGCGGGAGTACATGAGCAGTTCTTC,CASSQDRLAGVHEQFF
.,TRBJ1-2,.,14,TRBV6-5,TGTGCCAGCAGCCCACCGGGCCGGATCTATGGCTACACCTTC,CASSPPGRIYGYTF
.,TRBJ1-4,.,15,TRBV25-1,TGTGCCAGCAGTGGAGTGACAGGCGTTAATGAAAAACTGTTTTTT,CASSGVTGVNEKLFF
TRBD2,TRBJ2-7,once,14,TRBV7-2,TGTGCCAGCAGCCCAACTAGCGCGGGCGCAGAGCAGTACTTC,CASSPTSAGAEQYF
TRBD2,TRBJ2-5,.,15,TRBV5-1,TGCGCCAGCGGGACTAGCGGGAGGGCCGGGGAGACCCAGTACTTC,CASGTSGRAGETQYF
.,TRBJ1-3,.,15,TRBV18,TGTGCCAGCTCACCAATGGGGGCGCAGGGAAACACCATATATTTT,CASSPMGAQGNTIYF
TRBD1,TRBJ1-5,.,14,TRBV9,TGTGCCAGCAGCCAGGGGGCGAGCAATCAGCCCCAGCATTTT,CASSQGASNQPQHF
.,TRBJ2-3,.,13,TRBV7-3,TGTGCCAGCAGCGCCCATCAGGGAGATACGCAGTATTTT,CASSAHQGDTQYF
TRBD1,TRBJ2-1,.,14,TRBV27,TGTGCCACCCACCCAGGGGGAACCTACAATGAGCAGTTCTTC,CATHPGGTYNEQFF
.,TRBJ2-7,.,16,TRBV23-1,TGCGCCAGCATCGGCTCTAGGTACCAGACCTCCTACGAGCAGTACTTC,CASIGSRYQTSYEQYF
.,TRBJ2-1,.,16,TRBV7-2,TGTGCCAGCAGCGGTCAGACTCTGGACTCCTACAATGAGCAGTTCTTC,CASSGQTLDSYNEQFF
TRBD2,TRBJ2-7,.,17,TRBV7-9,TGTGCCAGCAGCTTAGCGAGGGGCGGGAGCACCGTTTACGAGCAGTACTTC,CASSLARGGSTVYEQYF
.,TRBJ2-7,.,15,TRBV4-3,TGCGCCAGCAGCCAAGAGAGGTGGTCCTTCTACGAGCAGTACTTC,CASSQERWSFYEQYF
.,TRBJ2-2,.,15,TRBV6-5,TGTGCCAGCAGTTCCCGTACCAACAGGGTCGGGGAGCTGTTTTTT,CASSSRTNRVGELFF
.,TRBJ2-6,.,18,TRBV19,TGTGCCAGTAGGGCCCGACAGAAAAGCAACTCTGGGGCCAACGTCCTGACTTTC,CASRARQKSNSGANVLTF
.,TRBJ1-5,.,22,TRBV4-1,TGCGCCAGCAGCCAAGGAATGCCTCCCGGGAGAGCACTGCCTGGCTTTAATCAGCCCCAGCATTTT,CASSQGMPPGRALPGFNQPQHF
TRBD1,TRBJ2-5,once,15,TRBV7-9,TGTGCCAGCAGCACAGGGGCCCGGGTAAGAGAGACCCAGTACTTC,CASSTGARVRETQYF
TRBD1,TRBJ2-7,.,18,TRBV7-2,TGTGCCAGCAGCTTAAGGGGTGTACAGGGGGCCTATTCCTACGAGCAGTACTTC,CASSLRGVQGAYSYEQYF
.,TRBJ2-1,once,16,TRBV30,TGTGCCTGGACGGGCCTTGTGGGTATCACCTACAATGAGCAGTTCTTC,CAWTGLVGITYNEQFF
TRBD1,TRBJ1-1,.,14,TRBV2,TGTGCCAGCAGGGGGCAGGGGGCCAGGACTGAAGCTTTCTTT,CASRGQGARTEAFF
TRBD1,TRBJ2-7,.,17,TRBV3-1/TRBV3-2,TGTGCCAGCAGCCAAGAACGCAGACAGGGCGCCAATTACGAGCAGTACTTC,CASSQERRQGANYEQYF
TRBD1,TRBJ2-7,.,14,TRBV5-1,TGCGCCAGCAGCTCCGGGACAGGGTATAGGGAGCAGTACTTC,CASSSGTGYREQYF
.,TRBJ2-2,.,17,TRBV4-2,TGTGCCAGCAGCCAAGAAAAAACAGGGGAGGACACCGGGGAGCTGTTTTTT,CASSQEKTGEDTGELFF
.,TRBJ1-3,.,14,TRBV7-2,TGTGCCAGCAGCTTTACTACCGCTGGAAACACCATATATTTT,CASSFTTAGNTIYF
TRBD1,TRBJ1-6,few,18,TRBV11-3,TGTGCCAGCAGCTTAGGCGGGACAGGCGATCTTCGGGATTCACCCCTCCACTTT,CASSLGGTGDLRDSPLHF
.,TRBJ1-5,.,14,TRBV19,TGTGCCAGTAGTAACCGGGACCGCGTTCGACCCCAGCATTTT,CASSNRDRVRPQHF
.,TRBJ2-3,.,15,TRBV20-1,TGCAGTGCGAGTCACCGAATATTCTCAGCGGATACGCAGTATTTT,CSASHRIFSADTQYF
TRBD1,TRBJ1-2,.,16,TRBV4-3,TGCGCCAGCAGCCTAGGCCGGGACAGTAGCGGGTATGGCTACACCTTC,CASSLGRDSSGYGYTF
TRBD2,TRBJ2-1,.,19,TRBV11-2,TGTGCCAGCAGCTTGGGACTAGCGCCCGCCGTTAGCTCCTACAATGAGCAGTTCTTC,CASSLGLAPAVSSYNEQFF
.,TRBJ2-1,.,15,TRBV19,TGTGCCAGTAGTATTCGAGGATCGAACCTCCATGAGCAGTTCTTC,CASSIRGSNLHEQFF
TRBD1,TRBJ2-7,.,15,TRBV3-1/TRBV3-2,TGTGCCAGCAGCCTAGGGACAGGGTCCCAGATTGGGCAGTACTTC,CASSLGTGSQIGQYF
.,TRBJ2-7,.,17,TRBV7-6,TGTGCCAGCAGCTTAGCGCCGCAGGAGGGGCGGGGATACGAGCAGTACTTC,CASSLAPQEGRGYEQYF
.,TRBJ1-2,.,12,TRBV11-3,TGTGCCAGCAGCTTAGGGGGACTGGGCTACACCTTC,CASSLGGLGYTF
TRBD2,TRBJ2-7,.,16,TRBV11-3,TGTGCCAGCAGCTTAGAAGGGCTAGCGGGAGGATACGAGCAGTACTTC,CASSLEGLAGGYEQYF
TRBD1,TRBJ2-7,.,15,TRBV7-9,TGTGCCAGCAGCCTCCCGGGACAGAGAGCCTACGAGCAGTACTTC,CASSLPGQRAYEQYF
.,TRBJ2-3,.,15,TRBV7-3,TGTGCCAGCAGCTCCGGGTGGGGGCCGGCAGATACGCAGTATTTT,CASSSGWGPADTQYF
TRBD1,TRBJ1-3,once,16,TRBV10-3,TGTGCCATCACCGGATCAGGGGGTGGCTCTGGAAACACCATATATTTT,CAITGSGGGSGNTIYF
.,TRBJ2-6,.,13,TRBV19,TGTGCCAGTCAGGGGAACGGGGCCAACGTCCTGACTTTC,CASQGNGANVLTF
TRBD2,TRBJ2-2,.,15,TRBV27,TGTGCCAGCAGTTTCGCGGGGGTGAACACCGGGGAGCTGTTTTTT,CASSFAGVNTGELFF